This T cell receptor (beta chain) is from a study of a mutant IDH1 vaccine in newly diagnosed glioma. Study-wide background: Vaccines were first given 4-6 weeks after radiotherapy alone, or with temozolomide cycles. The therapy given earlier, which was standard therapy, consisted of radiotherapy, temozolomide, or both, and most of the patients received both.

Sequencing used immunoSEQ multiplex PCR; TCRdb keeps in-frame clones, though not all of them. The repertoire holds roughly 56,000 clones, with around three quarters as singletons. About this clone: Its antigen is as yet unknown.

The germline CDR1 and CDR2 sequences are SGHNT and YYREEE (reference sequence). Deletions cut 0 bases from V and 0 bases from J, with 18 bases between. CDR3 length: 18 residues. The time point: week 47, end of study. With topical imiquimod, each dose of the vaccine consisted of 300 ug of mutant IDH1 20-mer peptide. The patients received vaccinations eight times, in weeks 1, 3, 5, 7, 11, 15, 19 and 23. The donors had new WHO grade 3 or 4 astrocytomas; these were IDH1-mutant and ATRX-lost. The J gene is TRBJ1-2, the V gene TRBV5-4; tentatively, D is TRBD1 (5 bases). The clonotype comes from a man aged 50 or older with glioma. Specimen: PBMCs, collected from a glioma patient whose treatment included an IDH1 peptide vaccine. CDR3: CASSLAGRDLISNYGYTF. CDR3 in DNA: TGTGCCAGCAGCTTGGCCGGCAGGGACTTAATCTCTAACTATGGCTACACCTTC.